The 7 T cell receptor beta chains below were found in one sample sequenced in a study of T cell responses to AZD1222 COVID-19 vaccine. Using immunoSEQ multiplex PCR, the repertoire was profiled, and TCRdb retains in-frame clones only, with some absent. The table records over 120,000 clones, about nine tenths of them present only once. The specimen comprised peripheral blood, sampled on day 0 of AZD1222 vaccination. Receptors were obtained from an adult in good health.

The chain recombines TRBV5-4 with TRBJ1-6; 8 bases match TRBD1. Germline-derived CDR1 and CDR2 are SGHNT and YYREEE (reference sequence). The J segment lost 10 bases and the V segment lost 3 bases, leaving 12 bases of the junction unmatched. There are 16 residues in the CDR3. DNA for the CDR3: TGTGCCAGCAGCTCGAGGACAGGGCGGGTGGACTCACCCCTCCACTTT. This encodes CASSSRTGRVDSPLHF.

This clone was picked up one time. The chain carries TRBV20-1 and TRBJ1-2, with a weak D call TRBD1 (6 bases). This CDR3 region has 14 residues. Between the trimmed V and J ends, which lost 3 bases and 2 bases, there was a span of 13 bases. Germline-derived CDR1 and CDR2 are DFQATT and SNEGSKA (reference sequence). CDR3 nucleotide sequence: TGCAGTGCTAGTTCCCCAGGGGTAAACTATGGCTACACCTTC. Its translation is CSASSPGVNYGYTF.

V and J are TRBV1 and TRBJ2-7; the table's D call TRBD2 went unverified against the DNA. TRBV1 is annotated as a pseudogene. This CDR3 region has 24 residues. The CDR3 DNA is TGCACCAGCAGCCAACCTGGGAGGGGTTTTCCCCTTTTTTGGGGGACTAGCGGGTACTACGAGCAGTACTTC. This codes for CTSSQPGRGFPLFWGTSGYYEQYF.

The chain is built from TRBV5-6 and TRBJ1-4, with D possibly matching TRBD1 (6 bases). Germline CDR1 SGHDT, CDR2 YYEEEE. The CDR3 contains 14 residues. Trimming removed 0 bases from V and 5 bases from J, with 8 bases in between. The CDR3 loop is CASSLGTGNEKLFF. CDR3 DNA sequence: TGTGCCAGCAGCTTGGGAACAGGGAATGAAAAACTGTTTTTT.

The rearrangement joins TRBV18 to TRBJ1-3; D perhaps matches TRBD1 (5 bases). There are 13 residues in the CDR3. The V end lost 2 bases, the J end lost 4 bases, and 6 bases lay between the germline ends. The germline V gene encodes CDR1 KGHSH and CDR2 LQKENI. The CDR3 DNA reads as TGTGCCAGCTCACCAGGGGCAGGAAACACCATATATTTT. Translated, it gives CASSPGAGNTIYF.

This clone was seen just once. V gene TRBV4-2 combines with J gene TRBJ1-2, with 7 nucleotides matching TRBD1. Germline CDR1 is LGHNA and CDR2 is YNFKEQ. The J segment lost 8 bases and the V segment lost 2 bases, leaving 5 bases of the junction unmatched. This CDR3 contains 13 residues. This CDR3 reads CASSQKQGNGYTF. DNA for the CDR3: TGTGCCAGCAGCCAAAAACAGGGGAACGGCTACACCTTC.

The genes are TRBV12-3 or TRBV12-4 and TRBJ2-3; D is undetermined. V dropped 6 bases and J dropped 10 bases, with 14 bases sitting between them. This CDR3 is 12 amino acids long. Here the CDR3 DNA reads TGTGCCAGCAGCCGCTTGGCCGTGTCGCAGTATTTT. Residues: CASSRLAVSQYF.